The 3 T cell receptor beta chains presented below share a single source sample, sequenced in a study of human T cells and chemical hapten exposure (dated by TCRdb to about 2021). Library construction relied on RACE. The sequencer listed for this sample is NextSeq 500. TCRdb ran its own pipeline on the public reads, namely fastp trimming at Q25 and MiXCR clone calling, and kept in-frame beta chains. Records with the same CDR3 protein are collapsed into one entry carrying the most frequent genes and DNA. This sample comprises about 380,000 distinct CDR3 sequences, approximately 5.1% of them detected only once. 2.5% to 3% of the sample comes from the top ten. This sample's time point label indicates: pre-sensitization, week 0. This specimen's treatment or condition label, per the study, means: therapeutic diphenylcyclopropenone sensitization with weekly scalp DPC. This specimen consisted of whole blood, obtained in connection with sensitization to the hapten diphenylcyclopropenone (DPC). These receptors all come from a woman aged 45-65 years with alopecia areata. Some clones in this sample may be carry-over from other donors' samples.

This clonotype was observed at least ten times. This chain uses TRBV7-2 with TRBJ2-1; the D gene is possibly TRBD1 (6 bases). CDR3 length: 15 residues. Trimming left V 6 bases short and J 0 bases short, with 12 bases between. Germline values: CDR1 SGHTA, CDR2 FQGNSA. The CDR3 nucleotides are TGTGCCAGCAGTCGAGGACAGAGCTCCTACAATGAGCAGTTCTTC. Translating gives CASSRGQSSYNEQFF. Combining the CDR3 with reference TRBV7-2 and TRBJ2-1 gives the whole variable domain GAGVSQSPSNKVTEKGKDVELRCDPISGHTALYWYRQSLGQGLEFLIYFQGNSAPDKSGLPSDRFSAERTGGSVSTLTIQRTQQEDSAVYLCASSRGQSSYNEQFFGPGTRLTVL.

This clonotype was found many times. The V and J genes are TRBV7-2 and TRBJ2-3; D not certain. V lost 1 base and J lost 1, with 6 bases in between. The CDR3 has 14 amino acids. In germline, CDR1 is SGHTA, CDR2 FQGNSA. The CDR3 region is CASSLGPRTDTQYF. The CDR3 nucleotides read TGTGCCAGCAGCTTAGGTCCCCGCACAGATACGCAGTATTTT.

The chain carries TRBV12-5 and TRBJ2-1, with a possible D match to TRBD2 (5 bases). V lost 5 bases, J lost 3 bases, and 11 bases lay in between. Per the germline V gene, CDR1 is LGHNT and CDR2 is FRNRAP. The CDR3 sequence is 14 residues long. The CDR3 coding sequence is TGTGCTAGTGGTCGCTCTGCGGGCTACAATGAGCAGTTCTTC. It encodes CASGRSAGYNEQFF.